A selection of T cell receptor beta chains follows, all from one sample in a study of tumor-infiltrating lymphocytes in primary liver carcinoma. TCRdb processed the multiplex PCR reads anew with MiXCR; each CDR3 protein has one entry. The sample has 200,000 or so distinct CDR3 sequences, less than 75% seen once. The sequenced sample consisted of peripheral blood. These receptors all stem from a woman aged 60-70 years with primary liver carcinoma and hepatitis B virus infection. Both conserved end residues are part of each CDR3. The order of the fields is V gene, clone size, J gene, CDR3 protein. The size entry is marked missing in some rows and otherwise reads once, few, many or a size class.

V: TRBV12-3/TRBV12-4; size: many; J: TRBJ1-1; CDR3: CASRSTSNTEAFF
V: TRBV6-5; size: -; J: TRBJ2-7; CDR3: CANSDPGGSSYKQYF
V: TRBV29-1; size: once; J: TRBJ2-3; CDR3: CSVDGGRGAGTQYF
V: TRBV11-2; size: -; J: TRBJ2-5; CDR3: CASSLDSGITRETQYF
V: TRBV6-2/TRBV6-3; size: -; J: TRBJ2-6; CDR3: CASSYEGGSGSGANVLTF
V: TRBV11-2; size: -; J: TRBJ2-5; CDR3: CASSSRLANQEAQYF
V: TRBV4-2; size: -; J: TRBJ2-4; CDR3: CASSPTTNLAKNIHYF
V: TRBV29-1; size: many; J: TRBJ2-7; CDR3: CSVDAGSYEQYF
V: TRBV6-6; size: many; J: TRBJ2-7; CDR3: CASSERLQFEQYF
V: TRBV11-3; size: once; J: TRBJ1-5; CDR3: CASSPGSNQPLHF
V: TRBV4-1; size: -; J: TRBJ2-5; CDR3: CASSRVRVYQETQYF
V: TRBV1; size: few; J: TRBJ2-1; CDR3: CTSSQDSREGQKDEQFF
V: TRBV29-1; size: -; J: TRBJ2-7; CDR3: CSVEQEGLTGQYF
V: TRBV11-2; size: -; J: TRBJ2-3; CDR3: CASSPRRQGTISTDAQYF
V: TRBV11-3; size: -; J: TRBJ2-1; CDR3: CASSLGQGGRAYNEQFF
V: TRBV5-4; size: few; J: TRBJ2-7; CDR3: CASSGRGSQITYEQYF
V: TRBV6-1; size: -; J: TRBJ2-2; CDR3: CASSEETRPGGGELFF
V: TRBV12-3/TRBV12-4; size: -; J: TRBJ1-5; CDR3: CASSGVGGQPQHF
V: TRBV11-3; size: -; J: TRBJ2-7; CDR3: CASRWGPSEQYF
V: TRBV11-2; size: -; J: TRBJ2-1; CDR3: CASSSGGGRLGEQFF
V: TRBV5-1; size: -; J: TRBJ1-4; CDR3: CASSPQDPGVEKLFF
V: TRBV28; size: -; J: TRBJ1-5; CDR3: CASSLDRNQPQQF
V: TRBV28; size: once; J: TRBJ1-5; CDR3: CASSLWGRGNRNQPQHF
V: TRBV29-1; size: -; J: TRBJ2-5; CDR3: CRVGGPSDLGDQETQYF
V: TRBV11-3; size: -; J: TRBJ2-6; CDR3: CASSPRLRLYSRAIVLTF
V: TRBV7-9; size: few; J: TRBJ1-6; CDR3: CASRDGGRNSPLHF
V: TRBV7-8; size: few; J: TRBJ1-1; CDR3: CASSTDRGMNTEAFF
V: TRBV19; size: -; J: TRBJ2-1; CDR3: CASSTPYSERRNEQFF
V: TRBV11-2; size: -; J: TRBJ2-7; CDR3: CASRPGLTTYEQYF
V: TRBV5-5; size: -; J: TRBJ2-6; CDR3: CASSFRRDRVYGTNVLTF
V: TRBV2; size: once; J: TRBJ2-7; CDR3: CASSTIQGYYEQYF
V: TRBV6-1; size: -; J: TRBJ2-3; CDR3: CASTPLGSSTDTQYF
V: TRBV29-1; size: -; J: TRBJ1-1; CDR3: CSTWGGNTEAFF
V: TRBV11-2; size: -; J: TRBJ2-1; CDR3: CASNLNGSVPSANQFF
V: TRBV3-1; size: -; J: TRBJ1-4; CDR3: CASSAAGDVEKLFF
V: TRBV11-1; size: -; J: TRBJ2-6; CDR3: CASSAGIGTPGANVLTF
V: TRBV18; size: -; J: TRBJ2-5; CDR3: CASSGQGQDTQYF
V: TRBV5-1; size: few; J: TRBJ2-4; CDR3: CASSDRNIQYF
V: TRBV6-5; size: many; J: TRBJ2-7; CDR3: CASSYRRGTLSYEQYF
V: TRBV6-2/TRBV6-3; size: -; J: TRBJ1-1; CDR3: CASSSAGPALF
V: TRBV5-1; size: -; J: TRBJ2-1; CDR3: CANSRTAREGRGEQFF
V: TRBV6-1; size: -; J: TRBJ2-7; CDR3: CASSEEGWSGWEQYF
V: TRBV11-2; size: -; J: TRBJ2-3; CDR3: CASSFEDLGLEFWVGTDKQYF
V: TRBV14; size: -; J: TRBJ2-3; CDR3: CASNQDHGGPADTQYF
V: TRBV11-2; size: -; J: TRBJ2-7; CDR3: CADSSNRRVLEQYF
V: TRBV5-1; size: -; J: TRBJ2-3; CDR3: CASSWPDGGTDTQYF
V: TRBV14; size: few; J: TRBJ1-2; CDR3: CASSQQRARSGGYTF
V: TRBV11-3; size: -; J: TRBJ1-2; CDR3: CSSSSGSANYGYTF
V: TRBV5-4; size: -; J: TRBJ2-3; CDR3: CASSVWLASGDTQYF
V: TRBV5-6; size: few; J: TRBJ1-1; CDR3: CASSLSLGPRSMNTEAFF
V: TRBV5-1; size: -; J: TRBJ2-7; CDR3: CASNRRTGTGTNEQYF
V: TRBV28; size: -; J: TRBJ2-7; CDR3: CVSRIVGTAYEQYF
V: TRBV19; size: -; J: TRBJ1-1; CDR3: CASSPQGGGTEAFF